One and the same sample provided the 6 T cell receptor beta chains below, sequenced in a study of shared clonotypes between healthy human individuals. Assay used: immunoSEQ multiplex PCR; TCRdb lists only in-frame clones, some missing. The table shows 1.5 million to 1.9 million clones, with 98% occurring only once. Sequenced: naive CD4+ T cells sorted from blood. Subset meaning: CD45RA+ positively selected. These receptors were obtained from a young man in good health.

This chain uses TRBV5-1 with TRBJ2-3; TRBD1 might be the D (5 bases). Germline assignment: CDR1 SGHRS and CDR2 YFSETQ. V lost 4 bases, J lost 1 base, and 13 bases lay in between. The CDR3 covers 15 residues. For the CDR3, the DNA is TGCGCCAGCAGCCCCCTACCGACAGGCACAGATACGCAGTATTTT. Amino acid sequence: CASSPLPTGTDTQYF.

This clone showed up just once. DNA of the CDR3: TGTGCCAGCTCACCGGTACTAGCGGGACAAGAGACCCAGTACTTC. Translation: CASSPVLAGQETQYF. V is TRBV18 and J is TRBJ2-5; 10 bases agree with TRBD2. The CDR3 loop spans 15 amino acids. The V and J ends lost 3 bases and 2 bases, in that order; junction bases with no gene match: 3. CDR1 is KGHSH, CDR2 LQKENI, per germline.

V gene TRBV5-6 combines with J gene TRBJ1-2; 7 bases line up with TRBD1. Trimming cost V 0 bases and J 8 bases; bases outside gene matches: 13. The CDR3 has 16 residues. The V gene's germline CDR1 is SGHDT and CDR2 YYEEEE. As DNA, the CDR3 is TGTGCCAGCAGCTTGGCAGGGGGAGGGAGCACCTTCGGCTACACCTTC. It specifies CASSLAGGGSTFGYTF. The variable domain in full, completed from reference TRBV5-6 and TRBJ1-2, reads DAGVTQSPTHLIKTRGQQVTLRCSPKSGHDTVSWYQQALGQGPQFIFQYYEEEERQRGNFPDRFSGHQFPNYSSELNVNALLLGDSALYLCASSLAGGGSTFGYTFGSGTRLTVV.

CDR3 sequence: CASSLRIGRSPTPYGYTF. CDR3 nucleotide sequence: TGTGCCAGCAGTTTACGTATAGGCAGGTCCCCCACCCCCTATGGCTACACCTTC. The V call is TRBV28, the J call TRBJ1-2, with D unclear. Trimming cost V 2 bases and J 4 bases, with 23 bases left between them. Germline CDR1 is MDHEN and CDR2 is SYDVKM. The CDR3 contains 18 residues.

On this clone itself: Other nucleotide sequences in the sample specify the same CDR3. V usage is TRBV12-5 and J usage is TRBJ2-1, with TRBD1 identical over 7 bases. V was clipped by 0 bases and J by 4 bases; unmatched bases: 12. The CDR3 covers 18 residues. Germline assignment: CDR1 LGHNT and CDR2 FRNRAP. CDR3 sequence: CASGLVGRGLSVYNEQFF. DNA for the CDR3: TGTGCTAGTGGTTTGGTAGGAAGGGGGCTGTCTGTGTACAATGAGCAGTTCTTC. Full variable domain (missing parts from reference TRBV12-5 and TRBJ2-1): DARVTQTPRHKVTEMGQEVTMRCQPILGHNTVFWYRQTMMQGLELLAYFRNRAPLDDSGMPKDRFSAEMPDATLATLKIQPSEPRDSAVYFCASGLVGRGLSVYNEQFFGPGTRLTVL.

This chain connects TRBV28 to TRBJ1-5; D uncertain. The germline gives CDR1 MDHEN, CDR2 SYDVKM. Trimming left V 6 bases short and J 4 bases short, with 16 bases between. The CDR3 runs 15 residues. The CDR3 loop is CASSSNMPINQPQHF. CDR3 DNA sequence: TGTGCCAGCAGCTCAAACATGCCCATTAATCAGCCCCAGCATTTT.